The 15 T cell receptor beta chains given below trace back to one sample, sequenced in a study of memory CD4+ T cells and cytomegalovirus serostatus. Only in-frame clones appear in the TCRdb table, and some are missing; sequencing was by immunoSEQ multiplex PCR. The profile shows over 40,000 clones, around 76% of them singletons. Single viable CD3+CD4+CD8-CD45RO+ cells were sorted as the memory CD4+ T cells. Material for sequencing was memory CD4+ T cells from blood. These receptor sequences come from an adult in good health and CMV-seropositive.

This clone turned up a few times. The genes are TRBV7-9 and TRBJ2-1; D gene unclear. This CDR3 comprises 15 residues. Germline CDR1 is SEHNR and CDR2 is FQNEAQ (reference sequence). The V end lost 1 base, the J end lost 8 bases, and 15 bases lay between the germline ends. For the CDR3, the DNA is TGTGCCAGCAGCTTAGATTATTTCGGCTCCGATGAGCAGTTCTTC. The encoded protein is CASSLDYFGSDEQFF.

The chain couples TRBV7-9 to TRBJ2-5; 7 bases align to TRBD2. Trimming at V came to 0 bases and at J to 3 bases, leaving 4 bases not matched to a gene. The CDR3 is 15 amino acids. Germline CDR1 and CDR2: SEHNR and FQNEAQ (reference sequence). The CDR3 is CASSLAASGKETQYF. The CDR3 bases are TGTGCCAGCAGCTTAGCGGCTAGCGGAAAAGAGACCCAGTACTTC. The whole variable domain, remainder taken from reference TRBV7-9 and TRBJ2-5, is DTGVSQNPRHKITKRGQNVTFRCDPISEHNRLYWYRQTLGQGPEFLTYFQNEAQLEKSRLLSDRFSAERPKGSFSTLEIQRTEQGDSAMYLCASSLAASGKETQYFGPGTRLLVL.

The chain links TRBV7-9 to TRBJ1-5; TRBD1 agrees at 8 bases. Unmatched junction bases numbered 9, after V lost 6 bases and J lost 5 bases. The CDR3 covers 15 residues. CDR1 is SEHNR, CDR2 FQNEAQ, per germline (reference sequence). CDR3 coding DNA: TGTGCCAGCAGACCAGATGGGACAGGTGATCAGCCCCAGCATTTT. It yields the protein CASRPDGTGDQPQHF.

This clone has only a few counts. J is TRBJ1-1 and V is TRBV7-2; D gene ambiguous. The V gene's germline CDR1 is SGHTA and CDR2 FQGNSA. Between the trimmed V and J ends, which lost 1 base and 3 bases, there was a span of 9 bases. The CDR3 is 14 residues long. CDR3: CASSLVIRDTEAFF. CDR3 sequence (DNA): TGTGCCAGCAGCTTAGTGATCCGGGACACTGAAGCTTTCTTT.

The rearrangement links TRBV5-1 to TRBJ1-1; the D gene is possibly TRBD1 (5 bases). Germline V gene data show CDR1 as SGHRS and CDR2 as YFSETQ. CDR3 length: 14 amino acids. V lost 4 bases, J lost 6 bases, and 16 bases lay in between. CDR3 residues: CASSPGGGYAEAFF. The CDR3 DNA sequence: TGCGCCAGCAGCCCGGGGGGAGGATATGCTGAAGCTTTCTTT. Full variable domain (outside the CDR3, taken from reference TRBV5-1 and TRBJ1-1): KAGVTQTPRYLIKTRGQQVTLSCSPISGHRSVSWYQQTPGQGLQFLFEYFSETQRNKGNFPGRFSGRQFSNSRSEMNVSTLELGDSALYLCASSPGGGYAEAFFGQGTRLTVV.

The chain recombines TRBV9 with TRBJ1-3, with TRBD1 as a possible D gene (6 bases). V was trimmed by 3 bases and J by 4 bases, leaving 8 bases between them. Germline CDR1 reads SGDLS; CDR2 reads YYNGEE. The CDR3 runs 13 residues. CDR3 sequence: CASSDGQGNTIYF. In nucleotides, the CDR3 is TGTGCCAGCAGCGATGGACAGGGAAACACCATATATTTT.

The CDR3 region has the DNA TGTGCCAGTAGTATAACTCGGGTCTACGAGCAGTACTTC. Amino acid sequence: CASSITRVYEQYF. This rearrangement joins TRBV19 to TRBJ2-7, with D uncertain. V was cut by 2 bases and J by 3 bases, with 8 bases left in between. The CDR3 sequence is 13 residues long. In germline, CDR1 is LNHDA, CDR2 SQIVND (reference sequence).

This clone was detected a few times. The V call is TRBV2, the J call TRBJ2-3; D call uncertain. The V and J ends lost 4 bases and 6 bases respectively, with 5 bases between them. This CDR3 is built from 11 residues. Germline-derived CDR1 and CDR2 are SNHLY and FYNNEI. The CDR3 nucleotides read TGTGCCAGCAGTGTTGTTGATACGCAGTATTTT. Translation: CASSVVDTQYF.

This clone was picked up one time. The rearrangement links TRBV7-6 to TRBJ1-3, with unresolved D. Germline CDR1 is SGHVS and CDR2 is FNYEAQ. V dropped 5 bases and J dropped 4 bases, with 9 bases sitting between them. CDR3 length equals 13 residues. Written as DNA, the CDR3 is TGTGCCAGCAGCACGGACGTCGGAAACACCATATATTTT. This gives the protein CASSTDVGNTIYF.

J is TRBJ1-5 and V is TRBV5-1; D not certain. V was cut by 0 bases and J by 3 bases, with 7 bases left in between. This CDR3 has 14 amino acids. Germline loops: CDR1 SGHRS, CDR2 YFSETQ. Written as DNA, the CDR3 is TGCGCCAGCAGCTTGGTTTCACTCAATCAGCCCCAGCATTTT. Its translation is CASSLVSLNQPQHF.

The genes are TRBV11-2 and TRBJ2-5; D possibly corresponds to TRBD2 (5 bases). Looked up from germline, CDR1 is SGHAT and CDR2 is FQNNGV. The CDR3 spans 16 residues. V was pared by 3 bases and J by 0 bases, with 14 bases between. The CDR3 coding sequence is TGTGCCAGCAGCTTCAATTCGGGAACGTACCAAGAGACCCAGTACTTC. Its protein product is CASSFNSGTYQETQYF.

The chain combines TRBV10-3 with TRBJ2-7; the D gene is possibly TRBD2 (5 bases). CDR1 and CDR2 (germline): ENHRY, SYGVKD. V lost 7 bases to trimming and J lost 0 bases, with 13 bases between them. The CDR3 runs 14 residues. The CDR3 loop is CAIKVAGSSYEQYF. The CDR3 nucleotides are TGTGCCATCAAGGTGGCGGGCAGCTCCTACGAGCAGTACTTC.

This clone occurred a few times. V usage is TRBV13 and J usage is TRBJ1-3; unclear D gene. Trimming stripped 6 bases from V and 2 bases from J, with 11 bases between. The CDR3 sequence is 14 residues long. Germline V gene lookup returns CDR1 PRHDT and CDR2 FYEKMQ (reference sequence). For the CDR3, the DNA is TGTGCCAGCAGACTCTCCAGCGCTGGAAACACCATATATTTT. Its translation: CASRLSSAGNTIYF.

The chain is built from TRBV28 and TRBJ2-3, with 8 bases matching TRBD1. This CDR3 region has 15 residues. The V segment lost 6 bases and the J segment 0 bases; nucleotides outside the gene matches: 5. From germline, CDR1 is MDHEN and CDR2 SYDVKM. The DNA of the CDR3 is TGTGCCAGCAGCCGGGACAGGCGTAGCACAGATACGCAGTATTTT. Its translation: CASSRDRRSTDTQYF.

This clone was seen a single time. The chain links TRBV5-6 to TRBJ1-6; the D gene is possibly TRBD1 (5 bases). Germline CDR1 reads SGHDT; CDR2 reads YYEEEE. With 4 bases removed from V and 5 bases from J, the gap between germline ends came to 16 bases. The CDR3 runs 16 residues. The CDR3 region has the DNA TGTGCCAGCAGCCGCGCCGACAGCAACCATAATTCACCCCTCCACTTT. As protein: CASSRADSNHNSPLHF.